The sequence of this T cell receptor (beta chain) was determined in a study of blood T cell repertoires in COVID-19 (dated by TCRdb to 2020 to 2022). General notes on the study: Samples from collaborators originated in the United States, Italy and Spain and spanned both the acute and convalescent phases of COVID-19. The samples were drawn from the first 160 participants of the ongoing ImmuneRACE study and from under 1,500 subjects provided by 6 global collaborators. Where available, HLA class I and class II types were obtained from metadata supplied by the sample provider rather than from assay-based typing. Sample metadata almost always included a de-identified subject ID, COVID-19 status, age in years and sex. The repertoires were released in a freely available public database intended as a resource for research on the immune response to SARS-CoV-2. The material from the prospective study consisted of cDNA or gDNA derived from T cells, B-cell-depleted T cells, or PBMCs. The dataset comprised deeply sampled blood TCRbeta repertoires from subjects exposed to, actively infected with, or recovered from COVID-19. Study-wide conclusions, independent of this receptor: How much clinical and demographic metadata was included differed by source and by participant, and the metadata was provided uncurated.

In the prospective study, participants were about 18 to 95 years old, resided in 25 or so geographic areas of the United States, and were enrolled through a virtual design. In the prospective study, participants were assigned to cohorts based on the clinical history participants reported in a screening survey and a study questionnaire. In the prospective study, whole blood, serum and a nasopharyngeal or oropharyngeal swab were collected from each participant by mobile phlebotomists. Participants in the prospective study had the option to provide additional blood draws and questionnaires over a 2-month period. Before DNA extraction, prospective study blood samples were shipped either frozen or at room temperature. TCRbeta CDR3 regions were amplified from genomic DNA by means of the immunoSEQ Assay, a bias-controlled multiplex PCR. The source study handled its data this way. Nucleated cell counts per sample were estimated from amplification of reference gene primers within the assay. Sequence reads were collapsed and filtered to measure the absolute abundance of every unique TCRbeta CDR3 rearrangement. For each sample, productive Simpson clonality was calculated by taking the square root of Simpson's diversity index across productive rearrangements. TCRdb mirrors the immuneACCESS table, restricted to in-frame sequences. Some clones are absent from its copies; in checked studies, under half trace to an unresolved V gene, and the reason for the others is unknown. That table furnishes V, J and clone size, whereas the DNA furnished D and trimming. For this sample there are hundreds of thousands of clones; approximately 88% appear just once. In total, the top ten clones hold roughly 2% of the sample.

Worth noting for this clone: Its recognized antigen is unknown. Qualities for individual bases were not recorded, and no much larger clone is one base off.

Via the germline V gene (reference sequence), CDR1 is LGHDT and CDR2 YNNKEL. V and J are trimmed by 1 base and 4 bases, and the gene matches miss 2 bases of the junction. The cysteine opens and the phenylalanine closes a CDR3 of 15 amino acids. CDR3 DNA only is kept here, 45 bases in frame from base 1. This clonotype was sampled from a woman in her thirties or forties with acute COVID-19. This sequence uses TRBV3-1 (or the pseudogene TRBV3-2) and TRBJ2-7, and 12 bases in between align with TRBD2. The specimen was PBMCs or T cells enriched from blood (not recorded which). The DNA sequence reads TGTGCCAGCAGCCAAGCTAGCGGGGGGGGATACGAGCAGTACTTC. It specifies CASSQASGGGYEQYF.